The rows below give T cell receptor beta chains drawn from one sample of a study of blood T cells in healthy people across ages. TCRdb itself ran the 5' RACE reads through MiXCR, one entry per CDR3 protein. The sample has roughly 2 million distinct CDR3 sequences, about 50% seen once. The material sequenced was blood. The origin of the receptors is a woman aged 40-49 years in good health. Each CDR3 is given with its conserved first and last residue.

CDR3: CASSPDRDLYNEQFF
V: TRBV6-5
J: TRBJ2-1

CDR3: CASTLLTYRGSRTDTQYF
V: TRBV5-8
J: TRBJ2-3

CDR3: CASRDPEETQYF
V: TRBV28
J: TRBJ2-3

CDR3: CASSLEGDFRYNEQFF
V: TRBV5-5
J: TRBJ2-1

CDR3: CASTVTGVYYGYTF
V: TRBV11-2
J: TRBJ1-2

CDR3: CASSEAPPEMGTDTQYF
V: TRBV6-1
J: TRBJ2-3

CDR3: CASSAPGQGGNQPQHF
V: TRBV6-6
J: TRBJ1-5

CDR3: CASSRNAEKLFF
V: TRBV4-2
J: TRBJ1-4

CDR3: CASSAQGASYNEQFF
V: TRBV27
J: TRBJ2-1

CDR3: CASGRTGTPRGTQYF
V: TRBV6-2/TRBV6-3
J: TRBJ2-5

CDR3: CASSEAHNPQDGYTF
V: TRBV10-1
J: TRBJ1-2

CDR3: CASSAGRANVLTF
V: TRBV5-1
J: TRBJ2-6

CDR3: CASSSSGGGTNTQYF
V: TRBV5-1
J: TRBJ2-3

CDR3: CAGSLVTPEGQGVKETQYF
V: TRBV28
J: TRBJ2-5

CDR3: CASSQDGQGEENEQFF
V: TRBV4-3
J: TRBJ2-1

CDR3: CASSLRVTASYNEQFF
V: TRBV7-8
J: TRBJ2-1

CDR3: CASSLDGALYGYTF
V: TRBV6-6
J: TRBJ1-2

CDR3: CASSQEDRYSNEQFF
V: TRBV4-1
J: TRBJ2-1

CDR3: CASSQMGQGILFYEQYF
V: TRBV4-1
J: TRBJ2-7

CDR3: CASSPAGGYQETQYF
V: TRBV7-9
J: TRBJ2-5

CDR3: CATSYRGRTDTQYF
V: TRBV6-6
J: TRBJ2-3

CDR3: CASGLVSGLAGPKNIQYF
V: TRBV7-2
J: TRBJ2-4

CDR3: CSVDGPGSDEQFF
V: TRBV29-1
J: TRBJ2-1

CDR3: CASSQDMGDGANVLTF
V: TRBV4-1
J: TRBJ2-6

CDR3: CASSSFGTGSGDNEQFF
V: TRBV11-2
J: TRBJ2-1

CDR3: CASSQDTGEGGYYGYTF
V: TRBV4-2
J: TRBJ1-2

CDR3: CASSQGSRTNTEAFF
V: TRBV4-3
J: TRBJ1-1

CDR3: CASSLEPRITDTQYF
V: TRBV11-2
J: TRBJ2-3